These T cell receptor beta chains were read from a single sample in a study of T-cell reconstitution after alpha-beta-depleted transplantation in children. TCRdb passed the PCR reads through MiXCR, listing each CDR3 protein once. The sample lists some 200,000 distinct CDR3 sequences, around 7.7% occurring once. Material: PBMCs, mostly from graft donor cells, obtained 360 days after TCRalphabeta/CD19-depleted stem cell transplant. These receptors were obtained from a male patient between 2 and 10 years old who had a stem cell transplant for acute myeloid leukemia, so the T cells may come from the graft donor. Both conserved end residues are part of each CDR3. A D gene is named only where the DNA matches it firmly. A row's size may be missing; if present it is once, few, many or a size class.

d_call clone_size j_call v_call cdr3_aa cdr3_nt
. many TRBJ2-3 TRBV4-3 CASSQDGEDHTQYF TGCGCCAGCAGCCAAGACGGGGAAGATCATACGCAGTATTTT
TRBD1 . TRBJ1-1 TRBV5-1 CASSLFQGAEAEAFF TGCGCCAGCAGCTTGTTTCAGGGGGCAGAGGCTGAAGCTTTCTTT
TRBD1 many TRBJ1-4 TRBV12-3/TRBV12-4 CASSPRTGVEKLFF TGTGCCAGCAGTCCCAGGACAGGGGTTGAAAAACTGTTTTTT
. . TRBJ2-5 TRBV10-3 CAISESWGATGSRKTQYF TGTGCCATCAGTGAGTCGTGGGGGGCCACAGGTAGTAGGAAGACCCAGTACTTC
. few TRBJ1-2 TRBV7-2 CASSLGAGHGYTF TGTGCCAGCAGCTTAGGGGCAGGGCATGGCTACACCTTC
. many TRBJ1-1 TRBV5-1 CASSLEENTEAFF TGCGCCAGCAGCTTGGAAGAAAACACTGAAGCTTTCTTT
. many TRBJ2-1 TRBV15 CATSRDKGSYNEQFF TGTGCCACCAGCAGGGACAAGGGGTCTTACAATGAGCAGTTCTTC
TRBD2 many TRBJ2-5 TRBV10-3 CAITRGIQETQYF TGTGCCATTACGCGGGGGATTCAAGAGACCCAGTACTTC
TRBD2 . TRBJ2-1 TRBV6-2/TRBV6-3 CASSYSVDSGRAISYNEQFF TGTGCCAGCAGTTACTCTGTTGATAGCGGGAGGGCCATCTCCTACAATGAGCAGTTCTTC
. many TRBJ2-2 TRBV5-1 CASSLANGVWAGELFF TGCGCCAGCAGCTTGGCCAACGGGGTCTGGGCCGGGGAGCTGTTTTTT
. . TRBJ1-1 TRBV2 CASSSLRGTEAFF TGTGCCAGCAGTTCCCTCAGGGGCACTGAAGCTTTCTTT
. many TRBJ2-5 TRBV12-3/TRBV12-4 CASSIWGQETQYF TGTGCCAGCAGTATATGGGGTCAAGAGACCCAGTACTTC
TRBD2 few TRBJ2-3 TRBV4-1 CASSQVRVGEPGLAPVTDTQYF TGCGCCAGCAGCCAAGTGCGAGTAGGCGAACCGGGACTAGCGCCCGTCACAGATACGCAGTATTTT
. many TRBJ2-1 TRBV7-9 CASRLKVGGHEQFF TGTGCCAGCAGGTTAAAGGTTGGTGGGCATGAGCAGTTCTTC
. . TRBJ2-7 TRBV15 CATSRRRNRVNYEQYF TGTGCCACCAGCAGACGCCGGAACAGGGTTAACTACGAGCAGTACTTC
. many TRBJ2-1 TRBV6-2/TRBV6-3 CASSPPGSSYNEQFF TGTGCCAGCAGCCCACCGGGGAGCTCCTACAATGAGCAGTTCTTC
. few TRBJ2-5 TRBV29-1 CSVGQPLGETQYF TGCAGCGTTGGTCAACCCCTGGGAGAGACCCAGTACTTC